This note documents a single T cell receptor (beta chain) sequence. What it binds is unknown. Possible read error: a much larger clone is one base away. Likely a read error: the CDR3 ends without its conserved phenylalanine or tryptophan. The sample originates from a study of blood T cells in healthy people across ages. Study-level findings and limits: Older age went with lower TCR beta diversity per million T cells, in a roughly linear way.

PCR was performed a second time for about 6 to 12 cycles using a sample-barcoded 5' primer and a J-beta primer mix. TCRdb used MiXCR to reprocess the 5' RACE reads, holding one entry per CDR3 protein. Among about 720,000 distinct CDR3 sequences listed, 20% to 25% were seen once. Peripheral blood samples of around 11 milliliters were drawn from each donor. Specimen: blood. The receptor comes from a man aged 70-80 years in good health.

The CDR3 DNA reads as TGCAGCGTTGAAGTTCGCCTAGAGACGACTAGCGGTTCCTACAATGAGCAGTTCCTC. This codes for CSVEVRLETTSGSYNEQFL. This rearrangement joins TRBV29-1 to TRBJ2-1, with 9 nucleotides matching TRBD2. Unmatched junction bases numbered 14, after V lost 1 base and J lost 1 base. This CDR3 has 19 amino acids. CDR1 is SQVTM, CDR2 ANQGSEA, per germline.